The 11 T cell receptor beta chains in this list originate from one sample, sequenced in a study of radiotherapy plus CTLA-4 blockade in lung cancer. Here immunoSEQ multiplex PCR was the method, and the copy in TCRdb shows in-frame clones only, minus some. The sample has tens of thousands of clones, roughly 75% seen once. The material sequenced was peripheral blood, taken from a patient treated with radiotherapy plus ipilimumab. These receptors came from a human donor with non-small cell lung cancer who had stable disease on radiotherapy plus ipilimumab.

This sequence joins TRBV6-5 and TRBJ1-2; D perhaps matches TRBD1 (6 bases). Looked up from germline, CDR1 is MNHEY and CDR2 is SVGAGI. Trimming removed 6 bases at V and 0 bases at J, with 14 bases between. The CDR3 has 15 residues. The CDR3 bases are TGTGCCAGCAGGCGTCACAGGGAAGCTAACTATGGCTACACCTTC. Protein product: CASRRHREANYGYTF.

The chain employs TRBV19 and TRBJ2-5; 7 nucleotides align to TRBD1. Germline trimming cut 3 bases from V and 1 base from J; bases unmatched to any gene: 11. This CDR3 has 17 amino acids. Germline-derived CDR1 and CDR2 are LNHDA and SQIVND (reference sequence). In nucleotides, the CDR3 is TGTGCCAGTAGTATCTACCCCCCAGGGACAGCCCAAGAGACCCAGTACTTC. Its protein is CASSIYPPGTAQETQYF.

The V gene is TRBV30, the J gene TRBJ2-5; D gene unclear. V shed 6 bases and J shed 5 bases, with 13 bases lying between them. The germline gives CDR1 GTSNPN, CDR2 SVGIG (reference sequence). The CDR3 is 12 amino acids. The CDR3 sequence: CACRRMRETQYF. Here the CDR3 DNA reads TGTGCCTGCCGACGTATGAGGGAGACCCAGTACTTC.

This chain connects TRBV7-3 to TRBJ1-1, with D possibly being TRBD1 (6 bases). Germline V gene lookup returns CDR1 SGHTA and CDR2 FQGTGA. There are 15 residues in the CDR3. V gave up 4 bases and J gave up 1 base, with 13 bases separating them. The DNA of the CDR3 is TGTGCCAGCAGCTCTACTGGGGGCTCGAACACTGAAGCTTTCTTT. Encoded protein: CASSSTGGSNTEAFF.

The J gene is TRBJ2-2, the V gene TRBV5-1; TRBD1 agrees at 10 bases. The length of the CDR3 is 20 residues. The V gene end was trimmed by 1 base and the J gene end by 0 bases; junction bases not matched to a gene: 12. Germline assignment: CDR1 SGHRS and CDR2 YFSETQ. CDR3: CASSLRGGQGSIANTGELFF. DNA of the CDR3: TGCGCCAGCAGCTTGCGCGGGGGACAGGGGTCCATCGCGAACACCGGGGAGCTGTTTTTT.

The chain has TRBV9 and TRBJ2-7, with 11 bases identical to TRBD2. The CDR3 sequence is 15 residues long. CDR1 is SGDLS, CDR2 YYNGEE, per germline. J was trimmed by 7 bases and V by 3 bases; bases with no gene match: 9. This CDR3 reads CASSAATSGVSEQYF. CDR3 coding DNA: TGTGCCAGCAGCGCCGCGACTAGCGGGGTTTCGGAGCAGTACTTC.

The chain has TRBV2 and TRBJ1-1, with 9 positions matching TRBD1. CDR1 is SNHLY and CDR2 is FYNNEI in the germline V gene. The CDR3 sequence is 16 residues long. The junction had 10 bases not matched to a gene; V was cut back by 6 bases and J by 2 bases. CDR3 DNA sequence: TGTGCCAGCAGGCGGAATCCGGGACAGGGAAACACTGAAGCTTTCTTT. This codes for CASRRNPGQGNTEAFF. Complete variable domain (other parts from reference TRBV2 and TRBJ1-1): EPEVTQTPSHQVTQMGQEVILRCVPISNHLYFYWYRQILGQKVEFLVSFYNNEISEKSEIFDDQFSVERPDGSNFTLKIRSTKLEDSAMYFCASRRNPGQGNTEAFFGQGTRLTVV.

In nucleotides, the CDR3 is TGTGCCAGCAGTGACTTCACGGGAGGGGGTGAAGAGACCCAGTACTTC. Translating gives CASSDFTGGGEETQYF. This chain links TRBV25-1 with TRBJ2-5; TRBD2 agrees at 8 bases. CDR1 MGHDK and CDR2 SYGVNS come from the germline V gene. CDR3 length equals 16 residues. V was pared by 3 bases and J by 3 bases, with 9 bases of the junction left unmatched.

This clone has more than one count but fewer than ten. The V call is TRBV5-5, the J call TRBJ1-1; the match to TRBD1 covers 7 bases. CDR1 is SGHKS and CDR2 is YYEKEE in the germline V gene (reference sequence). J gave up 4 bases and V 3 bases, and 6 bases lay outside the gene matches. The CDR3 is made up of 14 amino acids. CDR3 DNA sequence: TGTGCCAGCAGCTCGACAGGGTTCGGCACTGAAGCTTTCTTT. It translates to CASSSTGFGTEAFF.

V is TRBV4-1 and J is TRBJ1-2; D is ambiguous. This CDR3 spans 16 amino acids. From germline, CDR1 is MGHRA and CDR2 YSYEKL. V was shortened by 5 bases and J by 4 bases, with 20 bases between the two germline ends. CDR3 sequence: CASSGGSAGTFYGYTF. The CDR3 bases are TGCGCCAGCAGCGGAGGTTCGGCAGGCACCTTCTATGGCTACACCTTC.

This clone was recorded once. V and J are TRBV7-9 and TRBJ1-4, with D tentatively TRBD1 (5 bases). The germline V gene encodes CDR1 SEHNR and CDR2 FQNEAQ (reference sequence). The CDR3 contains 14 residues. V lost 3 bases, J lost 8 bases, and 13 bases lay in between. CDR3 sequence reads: CASSFGRAEEKLFF. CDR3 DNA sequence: TGTGCCAGCAGCTTCGGCAGGGCGGAGGAAAAACTGTTTTTT.